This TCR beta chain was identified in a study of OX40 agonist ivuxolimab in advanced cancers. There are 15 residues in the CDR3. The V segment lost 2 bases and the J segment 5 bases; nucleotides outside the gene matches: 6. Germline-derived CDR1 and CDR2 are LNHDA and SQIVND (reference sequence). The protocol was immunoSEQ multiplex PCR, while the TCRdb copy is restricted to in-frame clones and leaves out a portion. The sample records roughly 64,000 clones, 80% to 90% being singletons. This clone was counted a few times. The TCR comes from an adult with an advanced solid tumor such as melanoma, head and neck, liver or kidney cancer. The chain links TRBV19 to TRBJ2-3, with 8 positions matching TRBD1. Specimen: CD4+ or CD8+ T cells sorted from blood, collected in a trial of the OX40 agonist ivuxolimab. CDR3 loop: CASSIRTGSKDTQYF. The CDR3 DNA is TGTGCCAGTAGTATAAGGACAGGGTCAAAAGATACGCAGTATTTT.